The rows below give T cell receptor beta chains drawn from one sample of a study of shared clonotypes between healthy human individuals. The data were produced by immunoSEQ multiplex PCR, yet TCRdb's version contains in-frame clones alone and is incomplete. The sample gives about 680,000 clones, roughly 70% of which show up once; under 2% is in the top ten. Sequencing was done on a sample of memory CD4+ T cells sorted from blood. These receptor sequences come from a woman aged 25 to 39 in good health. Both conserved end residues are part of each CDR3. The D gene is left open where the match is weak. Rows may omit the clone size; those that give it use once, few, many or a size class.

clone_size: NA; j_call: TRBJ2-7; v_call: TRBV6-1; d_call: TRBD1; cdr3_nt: TGTGCCAGCAAACCGGGACAGGGCCCCTACGAGCAGTACTTC; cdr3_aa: CASKPGQGPYEQYF
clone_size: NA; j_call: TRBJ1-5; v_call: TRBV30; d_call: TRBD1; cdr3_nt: TGTGCCTGGAGTGCGACAGGGGTGACTCAGCCCCAGCATTTT; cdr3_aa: CAWSATGVTQPQHF
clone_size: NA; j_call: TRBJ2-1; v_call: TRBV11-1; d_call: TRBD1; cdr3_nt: TGTGCCAGCAGCTTAGAGGGTCCGGGACAGGGTTACAATGAGCAGTTCTTC; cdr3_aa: CASSLEGPGQGYNEQFF
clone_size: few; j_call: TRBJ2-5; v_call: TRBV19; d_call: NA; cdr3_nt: TGTGCCAGTAGTACAGAAGCCGGGACTGCACTCGAGACCCAGTACTTC; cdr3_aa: CASSTEAGTALETQYF
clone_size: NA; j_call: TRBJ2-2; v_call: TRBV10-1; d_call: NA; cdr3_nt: TGCGCCAGCAGTTCCGTTAGGACCGGGGAGCTGTTTTTT; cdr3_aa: CASSSVRTGELFF
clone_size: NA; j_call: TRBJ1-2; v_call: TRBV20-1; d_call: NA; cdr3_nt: TGCAGTATGGGGAGGGGGGCAAGCTACACCTTC; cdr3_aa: CSMGRGASYTF
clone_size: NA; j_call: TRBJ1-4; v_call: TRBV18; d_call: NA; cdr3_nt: TGTGCCAGCTCACCCGCAACTAATGAAAAACTGTTTTTT; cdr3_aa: CASSPATNEKLFF
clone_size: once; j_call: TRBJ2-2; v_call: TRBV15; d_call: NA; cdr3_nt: TGTGCCACCAGCGCAGGGATGATGAACGGGGAGCTGTTTTTT; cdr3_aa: CATSAGMMNGELFF
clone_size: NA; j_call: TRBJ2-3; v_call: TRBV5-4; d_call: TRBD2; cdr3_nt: TGTGCCAGCAGCACAGCTAGCGGGAGGATCACAGATACGCAGTATTTT; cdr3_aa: CASSTASGRITDTQYF
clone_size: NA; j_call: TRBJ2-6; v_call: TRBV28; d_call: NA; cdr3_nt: TGTGCCAGCAGTCTAGTAGGGCCCTCTGGGGCCAACGTCCTGACTTTC; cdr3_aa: CASSLVGPSGANVLTF
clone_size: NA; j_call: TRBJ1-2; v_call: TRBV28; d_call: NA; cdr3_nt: TGTGCCAGCAGTTTCCGACCACCTCTCTATGGCTACACCTTC; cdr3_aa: CASSFRPPLYGYTF
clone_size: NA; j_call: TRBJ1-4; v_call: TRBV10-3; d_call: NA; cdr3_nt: TGTGCCCATCTAGGGGGTAATGAAAAACTGTTTTTT; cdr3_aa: CAHLGGNEKLFF
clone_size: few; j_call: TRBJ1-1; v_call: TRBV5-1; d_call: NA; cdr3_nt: TGCGCCAGCAGCGCAGGGACACTTAACACTGAAGCTTTCTTT; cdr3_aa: CASSAGTLNTEAFF
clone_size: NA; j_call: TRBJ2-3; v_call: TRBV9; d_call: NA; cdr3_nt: TGTGCCAGCAGCCTCTCCCGGCTCCCTAGCACAGATACGCAGTATTTT; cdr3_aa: CASSLSRLPSTDTQYF
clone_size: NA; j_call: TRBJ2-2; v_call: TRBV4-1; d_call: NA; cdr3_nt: TGCGCCAGCAGCTTCGACCTCCGGGCCGCCTCGAACACCGGGGAGCTGTTTTTT; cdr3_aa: CASSFDLRAASNTGELFF
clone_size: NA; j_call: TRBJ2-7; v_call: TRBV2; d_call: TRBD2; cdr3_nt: TGTGCCAGCAGGTCCCAGGGACTAGCGGGAGGCGAGCAGTACTTC; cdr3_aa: CASRSQGLAGGEQYF
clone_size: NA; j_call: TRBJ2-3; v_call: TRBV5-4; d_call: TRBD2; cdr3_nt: TGTGCCAGCAGCTCAAGCGCCCTAGCGGGACGGGCAGATACGCAGTATTTT; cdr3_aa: CASSSSALAGRADTQYF
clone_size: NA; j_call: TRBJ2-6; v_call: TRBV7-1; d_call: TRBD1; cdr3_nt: TGTGCCAGCAGCACATGGGACAGGGAGTCTGGGGCCAACGTCCTGACTTTC; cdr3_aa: CASSTWDRESGANVLTF
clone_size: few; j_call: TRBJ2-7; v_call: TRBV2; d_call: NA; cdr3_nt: TGTGCCAGCAGTGAGGAGCAGGCAAGCGAGCAGTACTTC; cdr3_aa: CASSEEQASEQYF
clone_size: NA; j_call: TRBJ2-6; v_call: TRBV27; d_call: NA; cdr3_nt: TGTGCCAGCGGCCTCCGGGGGGCCAACGTCCTGACTTTC; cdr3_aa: CASGLRGANVLTF
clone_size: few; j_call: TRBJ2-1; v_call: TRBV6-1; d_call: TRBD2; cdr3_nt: TGTGCCAGCAGTGAGGGGGCTAGCGGGAGGCCCGGGTCCTACAATGAGCAGTTCTTC; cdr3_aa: CASSEGASGRPGSYNEQFF